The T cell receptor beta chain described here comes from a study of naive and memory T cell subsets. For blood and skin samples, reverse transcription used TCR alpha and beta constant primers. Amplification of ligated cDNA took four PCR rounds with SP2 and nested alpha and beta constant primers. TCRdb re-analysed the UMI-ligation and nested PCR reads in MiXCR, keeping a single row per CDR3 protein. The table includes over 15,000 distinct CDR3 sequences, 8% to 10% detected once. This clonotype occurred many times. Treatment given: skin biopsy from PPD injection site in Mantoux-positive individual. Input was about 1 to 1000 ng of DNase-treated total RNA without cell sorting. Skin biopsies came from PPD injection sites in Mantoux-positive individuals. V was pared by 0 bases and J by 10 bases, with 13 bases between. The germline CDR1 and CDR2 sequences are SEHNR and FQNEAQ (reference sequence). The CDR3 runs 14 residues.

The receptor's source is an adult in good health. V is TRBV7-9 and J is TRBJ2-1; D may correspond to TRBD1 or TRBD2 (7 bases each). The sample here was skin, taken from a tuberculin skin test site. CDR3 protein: CASSLAGQGGEQFF. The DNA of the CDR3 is TGTGCCAGCAGCTTAGCTGGGCAGGGGGGGGAGCAGTTCTTC.